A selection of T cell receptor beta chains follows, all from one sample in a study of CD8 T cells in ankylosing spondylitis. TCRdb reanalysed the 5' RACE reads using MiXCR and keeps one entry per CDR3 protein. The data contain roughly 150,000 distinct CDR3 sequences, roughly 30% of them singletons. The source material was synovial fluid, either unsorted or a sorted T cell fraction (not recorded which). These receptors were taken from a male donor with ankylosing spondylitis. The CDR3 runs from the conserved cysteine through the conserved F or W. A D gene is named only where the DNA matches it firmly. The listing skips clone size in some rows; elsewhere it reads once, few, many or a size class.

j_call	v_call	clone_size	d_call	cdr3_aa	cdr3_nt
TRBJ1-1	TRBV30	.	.	CAWSLLGEDTEAFF	TGTGCCTGGAGCCTCCTGGGGGAGGACACTGAAGCTTTCTTT
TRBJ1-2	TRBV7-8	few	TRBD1	CASTSTGGYNYGYTF	TGTGCCAGCACCTCCACAGGGGGCTATAACTATGGCTACACCTTC
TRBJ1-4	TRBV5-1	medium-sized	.	CASSSRGYGEKLFF	TGCGCCAGCAGCTCCCGAGGATACGGCGAAAAACTGTTTTTT
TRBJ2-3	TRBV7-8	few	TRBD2	CASKLAGDADTQYF	TGTGCCAGCAAACTAGCGGGAGATGCAGATACGCAGTATTTT
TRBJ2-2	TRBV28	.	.	CASSFPRSAGELFF	TGTGCCAGCAGTTTCCCGCGGTCGGCCGGGGAGCTGTTTTTT
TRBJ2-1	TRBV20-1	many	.	CSARDPQISYNEQFF	TGCAGTGCTAGAGATCCCCAGATATCCTACAATGAGCAGTTCTTC
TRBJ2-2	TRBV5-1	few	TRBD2	CASSLVEAGDTGELFF	TGCGCCAGCAGCTTGGTAGAAGCGGGAGACACCGGGGAGCTGTTTTTT
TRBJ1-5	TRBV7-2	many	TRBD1	CASSQTSGQGYGQPQHF	TGTGCCAGCAGCCAAACTTCGGGACAGGGCTACGGACAGCCCCAGCATTTT
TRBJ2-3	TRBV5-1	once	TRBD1	CASSHQGGQRMDTQYF	TGCGCCAGCAGCCACCAAGGGGGACAGCGCATGGATACGCAGTATTTT
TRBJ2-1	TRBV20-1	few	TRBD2	CSATRGGSEQFF	TGCAGTGCTACCCGGGGAGGGAGTGAGCAGTTCTTC
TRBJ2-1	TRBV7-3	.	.	CASSLRERNSPSYNEQFF	TGTGCCAGCAGCTTAAGAGAGAGAAACAGTCCCTCCTACAATGAGCAGTTCTTC
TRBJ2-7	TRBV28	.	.	CASRGNSVYEQYF	TGTGCCAGCAGGGGAAATAGCGTGTACGAGCAGTACTTC
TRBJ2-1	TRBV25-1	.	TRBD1	CASALTGGGEQFF	TGTGCCAGCGCCCTAACAGGGGGCGGTGAGCAGTTCTTC
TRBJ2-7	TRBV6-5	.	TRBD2	CASSLSGGRNEQYF	TGTGCCAGCAGTTTATCGGGGGGACGGAACGAGCAGTACTTC
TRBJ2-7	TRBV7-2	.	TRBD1	CASSLGGTGNYEQYF	TGTGCCAGCAGCCTTGGGGGGACAGGGAACTACGAGCAGTACTTC
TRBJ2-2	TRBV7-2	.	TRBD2	CASMGRGSTGELFF	TGTGCCAGCATGGGGCGCGGGAGCACCGGGGAGCTGTTTTTT
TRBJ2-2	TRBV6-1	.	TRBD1	CASTSGQGTTGELFF	TGTGCCAGCACCTCGGGACAGGGGACCACCGGGGAGCTGTTTTTT
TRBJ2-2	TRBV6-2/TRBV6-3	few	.	CAARIPTATGELFF	TGTGCCGCCAGGATACCGACGGCCACCGGGGAGCTGTTTTTT
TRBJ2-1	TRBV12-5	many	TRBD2	CASGLVIGGGSYNEQFF	TGTGCTAGTGGTTTGGTAATTGGGGGGGGCTCCTACAATGAGCAGTTCTTC
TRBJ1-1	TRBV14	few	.	CASSQKPTWGDTEAFF	TGTGCCAGCAGCCAAAAGCCGACGTGGGGTGACACTGAAGCTTTCTTT
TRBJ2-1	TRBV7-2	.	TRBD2	CASSLVRPRLAGGLYNEQFF	TGTGCCAGCAGCTTAGTGCGGCCCAGACTAGCGGGGGGGCTCTACAATGAGCAGTTCTTC
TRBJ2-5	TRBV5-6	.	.	CASRLGVGETQYF	TGTGCCAGCCGCTTGGGGGTGGGGGAGACCCAGTACTTC
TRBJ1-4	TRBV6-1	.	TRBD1	CASRRGRNEKLFF	TGTGCCAGCAGAAGGGGGCGAAATGAAAAACTGTTTTTT
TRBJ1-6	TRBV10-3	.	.	CAISEIGDSLHF	TGTGCCATCAGTGAAATTGGGGACTCCCTCCACTTT
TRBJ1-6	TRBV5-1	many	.	CASSSTSEASGSPLHF	TGCGCCAGCAGTAGTACCTCCGAGGCCTCGGGTTCACCCCTCCACTTT
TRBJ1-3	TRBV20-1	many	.	CSAATDIHGNTIYF	TGCAGTGCTGCCACAGACATCCATGGAAACACCATATATTTT
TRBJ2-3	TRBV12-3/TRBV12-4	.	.	CASSLGPAQGDTQYF	TGTGCCAGCAGTTTAGGACCCGCACAGGGAGATACGCAGTATTTT